The rows below give T cell receptor beta chains drawn from one sample of a study of blood T cells in healthy people across ages. TCRdb reanalysed the 5' RACE reads using MiXCR and keeps one entry per CDR3 protein. The table includes about 1.4 million distinct CDR3 sequences, around 59% detected once. Sequenced: blood. These receptors were collected from a man aged 18 to 35 in good health. The conserved cysteine and the conserved F or W are not part of the CDR3 here. D genes are given only for firm matches. Only part of the rows carry a size: once, few, many, or a class if the clone is expanded.

cdr3_aa,cdr3_length,d_call,clone_size,v_call,j_call
ASSQERAPSPSYEQY,15,.,.,TRBV4-2,TRBJ2-7
ASSQRGARPEKLF,13,.,once,TRBV4-1,TRBJ1-4
ASSDSGSRDSPLH,13,.,few,TRBV12-3/TRBV12-4,TRBJ1-6
ASRPQKGWANVLT,13,.,few,TRBV6-5,TRBJ2-6
SGTEQETQY,9,.,.,TRBV29-1,TRBJ2-5
ASSPSTREQF,10,.,.,TRBV4-2,TRBJ2-1
ASSDFGVNGYT,11,.,.,TRBV25-1,TRBJ1-2
ASSPGEPPFLHSPLH,15,.,.,TRBV6-2/TRBV6-3,TRBJ1-6
AGSETGDEKLF,11,.,.,TRBV25-1,TRBJ1-4
ATSRVVGQTPY,11,.,.,TRBV15,TRBJ2-7
SARDWRQGVHEQY,13,TRBD1,.,TRBV20-1,.
ASSLGPADTEAF,12,.,few,TRBV7-2,TRBJ1-1
ASSLGPANYEQY,12,.,few,TRBV7-9,TRBJ2-7
ASSPYRDEETQY,12,.,once,TRBV27,TRBJ2-5
ASSQDLAGGPPEQF,14,TRBD2,.,TRBV3-1,TRBJ2-1
ASARAPKEVGELF,13,.,.,TRBV12-3/TRBV12-4,TRBJ2-2
ASSTHDSRNEQF,12,.,.,TRBV5-5,TRBJ2-1
ASSLAGVVSRETQY,14,.,.,TRBV5-1,TRBJ2-5
ASTSTSGANVLT,12,.,.,TRBV6-2/TRBV6-3,TRBJ2-6
ASSGDANVLT,10,.,once,TRBV6-1,TRBJ2-6
ASSRGKKGFHNEQF,14,.,.,TRBV7-2,TRBJ2-1
ASSEAGTAAYEQY,13,.,.,TRBV6-1,TRBJ2-7